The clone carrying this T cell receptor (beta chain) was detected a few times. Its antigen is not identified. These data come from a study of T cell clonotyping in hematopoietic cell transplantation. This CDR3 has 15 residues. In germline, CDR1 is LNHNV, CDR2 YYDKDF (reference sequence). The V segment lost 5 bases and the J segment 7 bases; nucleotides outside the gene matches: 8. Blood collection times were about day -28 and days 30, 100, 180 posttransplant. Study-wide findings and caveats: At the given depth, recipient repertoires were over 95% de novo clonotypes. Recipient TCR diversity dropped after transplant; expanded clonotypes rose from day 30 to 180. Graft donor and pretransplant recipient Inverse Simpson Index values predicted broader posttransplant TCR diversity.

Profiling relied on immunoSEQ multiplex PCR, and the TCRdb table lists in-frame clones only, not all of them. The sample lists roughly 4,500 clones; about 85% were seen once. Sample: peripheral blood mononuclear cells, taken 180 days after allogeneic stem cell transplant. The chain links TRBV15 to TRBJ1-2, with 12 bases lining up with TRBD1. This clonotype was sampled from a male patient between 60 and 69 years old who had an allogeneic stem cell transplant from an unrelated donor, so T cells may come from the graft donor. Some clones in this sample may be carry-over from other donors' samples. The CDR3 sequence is CATSDPGQGAFGYTF. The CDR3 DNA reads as TGTGCCACCAGCGACCCGGGACAGGGGGCGTTTGGCTACACCTTC.